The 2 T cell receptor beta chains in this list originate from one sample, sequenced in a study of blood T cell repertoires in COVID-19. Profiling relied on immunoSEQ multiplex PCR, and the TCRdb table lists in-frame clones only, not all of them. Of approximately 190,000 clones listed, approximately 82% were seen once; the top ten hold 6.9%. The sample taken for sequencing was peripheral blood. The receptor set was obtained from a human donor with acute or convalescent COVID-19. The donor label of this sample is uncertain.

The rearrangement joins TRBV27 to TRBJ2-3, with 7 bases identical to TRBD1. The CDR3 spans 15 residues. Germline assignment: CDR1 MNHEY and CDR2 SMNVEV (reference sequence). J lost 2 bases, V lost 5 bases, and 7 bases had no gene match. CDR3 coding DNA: TGTGCCAGCAGTCCCAGACAGGGTTTCACAGATACGCAGTATTTT. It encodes CASSPRQGFTDTQYF.

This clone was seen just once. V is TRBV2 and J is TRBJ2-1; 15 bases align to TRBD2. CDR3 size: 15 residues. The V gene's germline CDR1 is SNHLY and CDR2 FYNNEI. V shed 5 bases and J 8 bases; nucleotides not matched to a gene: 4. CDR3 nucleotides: TGTGCCAGCAGTCCGGGACTAGCGGGAGGCGATGAGCAGTTCTTC. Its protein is CASSPGLAGGDEQFF.